Listed here are 28 T cell receptor beta chains from one sample, sequenced in a study of response to subunit inactivated influenza vaccine. TCRdb analysed the RT-PCR reads with MiXCR anew, one entry per CDR3 protein. The sample shows some 540,000 distinct CDR3 sequences, 20% to 25% of them seen only once. This same sample was also part of a study on T cells expressing NK-cell markers. That source notes: Scientists made TCR beta cDNA using 5'RACE template switching with UMIs.

The sequencing used CD4+ T cells sorted from PBMCs, collected 11 to 12 days after vaccination. These receptors originate from a man aged 50 to 59 who received an inactivated influenza vaccine.

This chain links TRBV9 with TRBJ2-7, with 11 bases fitting TRBD1. The CDR3 loop spans 16 amino acids. Per germline, CDR1 SGDLS and CDR2 YYNGEE. Trimming removed 2 bases from V and 4 bases from J; junction bases left unmatched: 8. CDR3 in amino acids: CASSVGAGQGAYEQYF. CDR3 sequence (DNA): TGTGCCAGCAGCGTGGGGGCCGGACAGGGGGCATACGAGCAGTACTTC.

CDR3 sequence reads: CASSYQPTSGSFDEQFF. CDR3 nucleotides: TGTGCCAGCAGTTACCAACCGACTAGCGGGAGTTTCGATGAGCAGTTCTTC. The chain links TRBV6-2 or TRBV6-3 to TRBJ2-1, with 12 bases lining up with TRBD2. CDR3 size: 17 residues. CDR1 and CDR2 from the germline V gene are MNHEY and SVGEGT. Unmatched junction bases numbered 10, after V lost 2 bases and J lost 8 bases.

The V gene is TRBV24-1, the J gene TRBJ1-1, with D unclear. The CDR3 sequence is 13 residues long. V shed 3 bases and J shed 8 bases, with 12 bases lying between them. Per germline, CDR1 KGHDR and CDR2 SFDVKD. CDR3 DNA: TGTGCCACCAGTGATACTCGGACGCCCGAAGCTTTCTTT. It yields the protein CATSDTRTPEAFF.

This clonotype was seen more than once but under ten times. The chain recombines TRBV20-1 with TRBJ2-1; 7 nucleotides agree with TRBD2. The CDR3 extends over 15 amino acids. After removal of 6 bases from V and 7 bases from J, the junction contained 15 bases not matched to a gene. The germline V gene encodes CDR1 DFQATT and CDR2 SNEGSKA (reference sequence). The CDR3 sequence: CSAQQGRGSRNEQFF. The CDR3 DNA follows: TGCAGTGCCCAGCAAGGGAGGGGAAGTAGGAATGAGCAGTTCTTC.

This clonotype has only a few counts. This rearrangement joins TRBV3-1 to TRBJ2-3; D unresolved. CDR1 is LGHDT, CDR2 YNNKEL, per germline (reference sequence). This CDR3 spans 14 amino acids. V was trimmed by 0 bases and J by 10 bases, leaving 14 bases between them. The CDR3 DNA reads as TGTGCCAGCAGCCAAGATGCGACTTCTTGGTCGCAGTATTTT. Translated: CASSQDATSWSQYF.

J is TRBJ1-1 and V is TRBV6-2 or TRBV6-3; D gene uncertain. Trimming took off 6 bases at V and 0 bases at J, with 11 bases between the two ends. Germline CDR1 MNHEY, CDR2 SVGEGT. There are 14 residues in the CDR3. CDR3 loop: CASSRPPLNTEAFF. CDR3 coding DNA: TGTGCCAGCAGCCGCCCACCCTTGAACACTGAAGCTTTCTTT.

This clonotype was found a few times. The gene calls are TRBV7-9 and TRBJ2-7; D tentatively reads TRBD1 or TRBD2 (5 bases each). Trimming took 5 bases from V and 0 from J, leaving 11 bases between them. The germline CDR1 and CDR2 sequences are SEHNR and FQNEAQ (reference sequence). This CDR3 is 14 amino acids long. In DNA form, the CDR3 reads TGTGCCAGCAGCCGGGACGGCGACTCCTACGAGCAGTACTTC. This codes for CASSRDGDSYEQYF.

The chain recombines TRBV20-1 with TRBJ2-3, with D unresolved. CDR3 length: 14 amino acids. From germline, CDR1 is DFQATT and CDR2 SNEGSKA (reference sequence). V was trimmed by 3 bases and J by 0 bases, leaving 10 bases between them. Here the CDR3 DNA reads TGCAGTGCTAGCGACGGAACTAGCACAGATACGCAGTATTTT. This translates into CSASDGTSTDTQYF.

This clonotype came up a few times. The V gene is TRBV20-1, the J gene TRBJ2-7, with D perhaps matching TRBD2 (7 bases). CDR1 and CDR2 from the germline V gene are DFQATT and SNEGSKA (reference sequence). The CDR3 extends over 13 amino acids. V lost 6 bases, J lost 2 bases, and 14 bases lay in between. The CDR3 bases are TGCAGTGCCACTAGGGGGGGTACCTACGAGCAGTACTTC. It encodes CSATRGGTYEQYF.

There are a few counts of this clonotype. The rearrangement links TRBV15 to TRBJ2-7; no reliable D call. CDR1 and CDR2 (germline): LNHNV, YYDKDF (reference sequence). This CDR3 comprises 13 residues. The V end lost 2 bases, the J end lost 3 bases, and 8 bases lay between the germline ends. As DNA, the CDR3 is TGTGCCACCAGCAGATCTAAGGGCTACGAGCAGTACTTC. Residues: CATSRSKGYEQYF.

The V gene is TRBV6-2 or TRBV6-3, the J gene TRBJ2-7; 8 bases match TRBD2. Germline values: CDR1 MNHEY, CDR2 SVGEGT. J lost 2 bases, V lost 6 bases, and 9 bases had no gene match. This CDR3 spans 15 amino acids. The CDR3 is CASSVSGTRAYEQYF. The CDR3, as DNA: TGTGCCAGCAGCGTCTCCGGGACTAGGGCCTACGAGCAGTACTTC.

The chain is built from TRBV19 and TRBJ2-2, with D possibly matching TRBD2 (6 bases). The CDR3 spans 14 residues. CDR1 is LNHDA, CDR2 SQIVND, per germline (reference sequence). The V end lost 3 bases, the J end lost 6 bases, and 11 bases lay between the germline ends. The CDR3 DNA is TGTGCCAGTAGTATCGGCGGGAAGGCCGGGGAGCTGTTTTTT. This gives the protein CASSIGGKAGELFF.

The chain links TRBV28 to TRBJ2-7; the D is unclear. Trimming took 4 bases from V and 3 from J, leaving 7 bases between them. CDR1 is MDHEN and CDR2 is SYDVKM in the germline V gene. The CDR3 runs to 12 residues. In DNA, the CDR3 is TGTGCCAGCAGTTCCCTATACTACGAGCAGTACTTC. It codes for CASSSLYYEQYF. The whole variable domain, filled in from reference TRBV28 and TRBJ2-7, reads DVKVTQSSRYLVKRTGEKVFLECVQDMDHENMFWYRQDPGLGLRLIYFSYDVKMKEKGDIPEGYSVSREKKERFSLILESASTNQTSMYLCASSSLYYEQYFGPGTRLTVT.

This clonotype showed up just a few times. The chain carries TRBV15 and TRBJ2-2; D unresolved. There are 14 residues in the CDR3. Germline assignment: CDR1 LNHNV and CDR2 YYDKDF (reference sequence). Trimming removed 3 bases from V and 5 bases from J, with 10 bases in between. As DNA, the CDR3 is TGTGCCACCAGCAGTGGGATAAGGACCGGGGAGCTGTTTTTT. It codes for CATSSGIRTGELFF.

This clonotype is a singleton in its sample. This chain connects TRBV11-2 to TRBJ2-1; D gene ambiguous. The CDR3 runs to 11 residues. CDR1 SGHAT and CDR2 FQNNGV come from the germline V gene. Trimming removed 1 base from V and 15 bases from J, with 10 bases in between. The CDR3 loop is CASSLGQTPFF. CDR3 DNA: TGTGCCAGCAGCTTAGGGCAAACCCCGTTCTTC. The full variable domain, completed using reference TRBV11-2 and TRBJ2-1, is EAGVAQSPRYKIIEKRQSVAFWCNPISGHATLYWYQQILGQGPKLLIQFQNNGVVDDSQLPKDRFSAERLKGVDSTLKIQPAKLEDSAVYLCASSLGQTPFFGPGTRLTVL.

This chain connects TRBV5-1 to TRBJ2-3; D unclear. V lost 4 bases and J lost 6, with 15 bases in between. Germline-derived CDR1 and CDR2 are SGHRS and YFSETQ. The CDR3 is made up of 14 amino acids. The CDR3 region is CASSADPMKDTQYF. The CDR3 coding sequence is TGCGCCAGCAGCGCAGACCCAATGAAGGATACGCAGTATTTT. Together with reference TRBV5-1 and TRBJ2-3, the CDR3 gives the full variable domain: KAGVTQTPRYLIKTRGQQVTLSCSPISGHRSVSWYQQTPGQGLQFLFEYFSETQRNKGNFPGRFSGRQFSNSRSEMNVSTLELGDSALYLCASSADPMKDTQYFGPGTRLTVL.

The V call is TRBV12-3 or TRBV12-4, the J call TRBJ2-1; possible D gene TRBD1, 5 bases. V was clipped by 3 bases and J by 5 bases, with 14 bases between them. This CDR3 region has 15 residues. The CDR3: CASSLDKGWDNEQFF. DNA of the CDR3: TGTGCCAGCAGTTTGGACAAGGGTTGGGACAATGAGCAGTTCTTC.

This sequence joins TRBV3-1 and TRBJ2-3; 8 nucleotides align to TRBD2. CDR3 length equals 15 residues. Per germline, CDR1 LGHDT and CDR2 YNNKEL (reference sequence). The V gene end was trimmed by 4 bases and the J gene end by 3 bases; junction bases not matched to a gene: 6. The CDR3 spells CASSPTGTRTDTQYF. The CDR3 DNA sequence: TGTGCCAGCAGCCCGACCGGGACTAGGACAGATACGCAGTATTTT.

The table lists this clonotype with a few counts. This rearrangement joins TRBV6-2 or TRBV6-3 to TRBJ2-7, with 10 bases that match TRBD2. The CDR3 totals 16 residues. CDR1 MNHEY and CDR2 SVGEGT come from the germline V gene. V was clipped by 5 bases and J by 0 bases; unmatched bases: 7. DNA of the CDR3: TGTGCCAGCAGTCACCGGTTAGCGGGAGGCTCCTACGAGCAGTACTTC. It is translated as CASSHRLAGGSYEQYF.

This clonotype was seen a handful of times. The rearrangement links TRBV3-1 to TRBJ1-6, with D tentatively TRBD1 (6 bases). The CDR3 contains 14 residues. V was clipped by 0 bases and J by 10 bases, with 10 bases between them. Germline CDR1 reads LGHDT; CDR2 reads YNNKEL (reference sequence). CDR3: CASSQEQGGSPLHF. As DNA, the CDR3 is TGTGCCAGCAGCCAAGAACAGGGCGGCTCACCCCTCCACTTT.

The CDR3 sequence is CASSRDIPSSGNTIYF. CDR3 DNA sequence: TGTGCCAGCAGCCGGGACATCCCGAGCTCTGGAAACACCATATATTTT. The J gene is TRBJ1-3, the V gene TRBV12-3 or TRBV12-4; TRBD1 might be the D (6 bases). The CDR3 length is 16 residues. Trimming stripped 6 bases from V and 0 bases from J, with 15 bases between.

This clonotype was seen a handful of times. The gene calls are TRBV6-1 and TRBJ2-5; 12 bases align to TRBD2. The V gene end was trimmed by 3 bases and the J gene end by 2 bases; junction bases not matched to a gene: 1. Germline V gene data show CDR1 as MNHNS and CDR2 as SASEGT. This CDR3 spans 15 amino acids. The CDR3 DNA sequence: TGTGCCAGCAGTGATACTAGCGGGGGGCAAGAGACCCAGTACTTC. It yields the protein CASSDTSGGQETQYF.

This clonotype showed up just a few times. The chain uses TRBV7-2 and TRBJ1-6, with unresolved D. The length of the CDR3 is 15 residues. The germline V and J ends were trimmed by 0 bases and 6 bases, with 9 bases remaining between them. CDR1 is SGHTA and CDR2 is FQGNSA in the germline V gene. CDR3 region: CASSLALGGNSPLHF. The CDR3 DNA sequence: TGTGCCAGCAGCTTAGCGCTGGGTGGTAATTCACCCCTCCACTTT.

This clonotype was counted between two and nine times. The chain is built from TRBV7-2 and TRBJ2-3, with 8 bases lining up with TRBD2. The V segment lost 1 base and the J segment 3 bases; nucleotides outside the gene matches: 6. The CDR3 length is 16 residues. Germline values: CDR1 SGHTA, CDR2 FQGNSA. The CDR3: CASSLGVLAETDTQYF. For the CDR3, the DNA is TGTGCCAGCAGCTTAGGGGTACTAGCGGAGACAGATACGCAGTATTTT.

This clonotype was observed a few times. The V gene is TRBV25-1, the J gene TRBJ2-1; 9 bases map to TRBD1. This CDR3 comprises 15 residues. With 6 bases clipped from V and 8 bases from J, the junction kept 11 bases outside the gene matches. From germline, CDR1 is MGHDK and CDR2 SYGVNS. The CDR3 protein is CASSLPGQGYHEQFF. The CDR3 coding sequence is TGTGCCAGCAGCCTCCCGGGACAGGGTTATCATGAGCAGTTCTTC.

This chain links TRBV24-1 with TRBJ2-7; D remains ambiguous. The CDR3 is 13 amino acids. Germline assignment: CDR1 KGHDR and CDR2 SFDVKD. V was pared by 0 bases and J by 8 bases, with 10 bases between. In DNA form, the CDR3 reads TGTGCCACCAGTGATTTGGGTGGGCGCAAGCAGTACTTC. Its protein product is CATSDLGGRKQYF.

The table lists this clonotype with a few counts. This sequence joins TRBV6-2 or TRBV6-3 and TRBJ2-7, with unresolved D. There are 13 residues in the CDR3. Between the trimmed V and J ends, which lost 5 bases and 3 bases, there was a span of 11 bases. Per the germline V gene, CDR1 is MNHEY and CDR2 is SVGEGT. For the CDR3, the DNA is TGTGCCAGCAGTGTGGGCGGAAACTACGAGCAGTACTTC. Translation gives CASSVGGNYEQYF.

In its sample, this clonotype was seen a few times. The genes are TRBV4-3 and TRBJ2-5; D ambiguous. V was pared by 3 bases and J by 4 bases, with 9 bases between. Germline V gene lookup returns CDR1 LGHNA and CDR2 YSLEER. The CDR3 sequence is 13 residues long. CDR3 DNA: TGCGCCAGCAGCCAGCAACATGGAGAGACCCAGTACTTC. Its translation: CASSQQHGETQYF.